The rows below give T cell receptor beta chains drawn from one sample of a study of control samples from healthy donors and cancer patients. This table comes from immunoSEQ multiplex PCR, and its TCRdb copy is limited to in-frame clones, with some not included. The data show some 87,000 clones, about 79% seen once. Sequencing was carried out using PBMCs. The receptors were sampled from a man aged 60 to 75 with head and neck cancer. Each CDR3 is given without its conserved first and last residue. The D gene is left open where the match is weak.

D gene,V gene,CDR3 protein
NA,TRBV7-9,ASFRRGDTQY
NA,TRBV19,ASSILQGYEQY
NA,TRBV6-6,ASSPASGYEQY
NA,TRBV2,ASSADRVYEQY
NA,TRBV9,ASSSTLRELNEQF
NA,TRBV10-3,AISEGVGLYNEQF
NA,TRBV9,ASSRTPYSNQPQH
NA,TRBV2,ASSAGTEPYEQY
NA,TRBV18,ASSPQTETNEQF
TRBD2,TRBV7-8,ASSSWTSGTRNEQF
NA,TRBV6-6,ASTRQQGYEQY
NA,TRBV7-8,ASSPRLGGVANYGYT
NA,TRBV4-2,ASSQVPGALNSSLH
TRBD2,TRBV2,ASTQREASYEQY
NA,TRBV7-9,ASSPRSGDGYT
TRBD1,TRBV6-5,ASSFGQVQETQY
TRBD2,TRBV28,ASSGLAGVYEQY
NA,TRBV5-4,ASSHGGEQY
TRBD1,TRBV18,ASSLQGAGEQY
TRBD1,TRBV10-2,ASRLGQGSQPQH
NA,TRBV5-5,ASSRQAGYNSPLH
NA,TRBV28,ASRSGLHTEAF
NA,TRBV6-5,ASSYTGSYEQY
NA,TRBV25-1,ASPAASIVKNIQY
TRBD2,TRBV7-9,ASTLSGGDMVDEQF
NA,TRBV6-6,ASSPYVQDRSPLH
NA,TRBV9,ASSVVSGSSYNEQF
NA,TRBV7-2,ASSSIGSTYEQY
NA,TRBV5-6,ASSLTGLNEKLF
NA,TRBV7-2,ASSFLGLGETQY
NA,TRBV28,ASSSPQGFGYGYT
NA,TRBV5-1,ASSLTGGGTEAF
NA,TRBV2,ASSIQAGGYGYT
TRBD1,TRBV6-4,ASSSGQGAGNEKLF
NA,TRBV6-1,ASSEGGKGQPQH
NA,TRBV5-4,ASSLWGAGANVLT
NA,TRBV27,ASSLNGIPSTDTQY
NA,TRBV7-9,ASSLVDRGGTDTQY
NA,TRBV14,ASSELTLNTGELF
TRBD2,TRBV18,ASSPPGGPLLHTGELF
NA,TRBV7-6,ASSPTRGYTGELF
NA,TRBV6-5,ASSYSGGPNSPLH
TRBD2,TRBV4-1,ASSQLAGQVAEQY
NA,TRBV10-3,ARGDSEDYEQY
TRBD2,TRBV6-5,ASSYGQAGAPYEQY
NA,TRBV11-2,ASSFFGSSYNEQF
NA,TRBV19,ASSSRGRYGEQF
NA,TRBV5-4,ASSPDQNTGELF
TRBD1,TRBV5-8,AIAGGAGANVLT
TRBD1,TRBV29-1,SVRDRGSHYSNQPQH
TRBD1,TRBV6-6,ASSLAGTGTSYEQY
NA,TRBV25-1,ASSEPAGRGTYGYT
TRBD2,TRBV19,ASSPWTSGYEQY
TRBD2,TRBV24-1,ATSDPGLAGWGEQF